Listed below are T cell receptor beta chains from one sample, sequenced in a study of T cells in Graves' hyperthyroidism and ophthalmopathy. In TCRdb, the multiplex PCR reads were re-called with MiXCR into one record per CDR3 protein. The data hold about 350,000 distinct CDR3 sequences, with about 14% observed a single time. Sequencing was carried out using blood. These receptors originate from a woman in her 30s with Graves' hyperthyroidism. Each CDR3 is given with its conserved first and last residue. A D gene is named only where the DNA matches it firmly. Clone size is shown for a subset of rows, as once, few, many or a class of expanded clone.

length,V,size,D,J,CDR3,DNA
15,TRBV7-9,.,TRBD1,TRBJ1-4,CASSFGTGSGEKLFF,TGTGCCAGCAGCTTCGGGACAGGGAGCGGCGAAAAACTGTTTTTT
13,TRBV15,many,.,TRBJ2-5,CATSRVLWETQYF,TGTGCCACCAGCAGAGTTCTGTGGGAGACCCAGTACTTC
13,TRBV11-2,few,.,TRBJ2-3,CASAWLSTDMQYF,TGTGCCAGTGCCTGGTTGAGCACAGATATGCAGTATTTT
14,TRBV11-1,.,.,TRBJ2-7,CASSFKGTLYEQYF,TGTGCCAGCAGCTTTAAGGGGACCCTCTACGAGCAGTACTTC
13,TRBV6-1,many,.,TRBJ1-1,CASSLGVVTEAFF,TGTGCCAGCAGTCTAGGGGTTGTGACTGAAGCTTTCTTT
15,TRBV9,few,.,TRBJ2-7,CASSPTGGGGYEQYF,TGTGCCAGCAGCCCCACCGGGGGAGGAGGGTACGAGCAGTACTTC
15,TRBV2,many,TRBD2,TRBJ2-1,CASSGAGGSYNEQFF,TGTGCCAGCAGTGGAGCGGGAGGATCCTACAATGAGCAGTTCTTC
18,TRBV29-1,.,.,TRBJ2-1,CSVEERSVDTSSYNEQFF,TGCAGCGTTGAGGAAAGATCAGTAGACACCAGCTCCTACAATGAGCAGTTCTTC
18,TRBV5-1,few,TRBD1,TRBJ2-4,CASSPEGAGTGAKNIQYF,TGCGCCAGCAGCCCCGAGGGAGCCGGGACAGGGGCTAAAAACATTCAGTACTTC
15,TRBV6-1,.,.,TRBJ1-3,CASSQAAFGGNTIYF,TGTGCCAGCAGTCAAGCGGCATTCGGAGGAAACACCATATATTTT
15,TRBV9,.,TRBD2,TRBJ2-3,CASSDPGTRPDTQYF,TGTGCCAGCAGCGACCCCGGGACTAGGCCAGATACGCAGTATTTT
15,TRBV12-3/TRBV12-4,few,TRBD2,TRBJ2-5,CASSLVGGRGETQYF,TGTGCCAGCAGTTTAGTAGGCGGGAGGGGAGAGACCCAGTACTTC
12,TRBV30,many,.,TRBJ1-2,CAWSWTGYGYTF,TGTGCCTGGAGCTGGACGGGCTATGGCTACACCTTC
15,TRBV2,many,.,TRBJ2-3,CASRALAPDTDTQYF,TGTGCCAGCAGGGCTCTAGCGCCCGACACAGATACGCAGTATTTT
13,TRBV27,.,TRBD1,TRBJ1-4,CASRGQSWGELFF,TGTGCCAGTAGGGGACAGTCGTGGGGAGAACTGTTTTTT
13,TRBV24-1,many,.,TRBJ2-3,CATSPLSSETQYF,TGTGCCACCAGTCCTCTTTCTAGCGAGACGCAGTATTTT
15,TRBV12-5,many,.,TRBJ2-1,CASGLARVGHNEQFF,TGTGCTAGTGGTTTGGCAAGGGTAGGGCACAATGAGCAGTTCTTC
11,TRBV12-3/TRBV12-4,many,.,TRBJ1-1,CASSFGGAAFF,TGTGCCAGCAGTTTCGGGGGAGCAGCTTTCTTT
13,TRBV29-1,.,.,TRBJ2-2,CSVAGSDTGELFF,TGCAGCGTTGCAGGGTCGGACACCGGGGAGCTGTTTTTT
15,TRBV6-1,.,.,TRBJ2-3,CASRSGQGSTDTQYF,TGTGCCAGCAGGTCGGGGCAGGGTAGCACAGATACGCAGTATTTT
13,TRBV15,few,.,TRBJ1-1,CATGMGRTTEAFF,TGTGCCACCGGGATGGGTAGGACCACTGAAGCTTTCTTT
16,TRBV15,.,TRBD2,TRBJ2-2,CATSRDATSGTGELFF,TGTGCCACCAGCAGAGATGCAACTAGCGGGACGGGGGAGCTGTTTTTT
14,TRBV6-5,many,TRBD1,TRBJ1-1,CASSYGQGNTEAFF,TGTGCCAGCAGTTACGGACAGGGGAACACTGAAGCTTTCTTT
15,TRBV6-1,many,TRBD2,TRBJ2-7,CASSEATSGGDEQYF,TGTGCCAGCAGTGAAGCAACTAGCGGGGGCGACGAGCAGTACTTC
13,TRBV30,few,.,TRBJ1-5,CAWSRGVDQPQHF,TGTGCCTGGAGCCGGGGGGTGGATCAGCCCCAGCATTTT
14,TRBV5-6,few,.,TRBJ2-7,CASSEQPRPYEQYF,TGTGCCAGCTCCGAACAGCCTAGGCCCTACGAGCAGTACTTC
16,TRBV30,.,.,TRBJ2-7,CAWSLKAGQTSVEQYF,TGTGCCTGGAGTCTTAAAGCTGGGCAAACAAGTGTTGAGCAGTACTTC
16,TRBV3-1,few,.,TRBJ2-7,CASSRQRTSVAGEQYF,TGTGCCAGCAGCCGTCAGCGGACCTCCGTGGCGGGTGAGCAGTACTTC
14,TRBV29-1,many,.,TRBJ2-7,CSVVRGRDHREQYF,TGCAGCGTTGTGAGGGGCCGGGACCATAGAGAGCAGTACTTC
13,TRBV27,many,.,TRBJ2-3,CACRDFRTDTQYF,TGTGCCTGCCGGGACTTTCGCACAGATACGCAGTATTTT
15,TRBV7-2,.,TRBD1,TRBJ1-2,CASRFREGAMDGYTF,TGTGCCAGCAGATTTCGGGAGGGGGCGATGGATGGCTACACCTTC
15,TRBV6-1,many,TRBD2,TRBJ2-7,CASSLEGTKVNEQYF,TGTGCCAGCAGTTTAGAGGGGACTAAGGTTAACGAGCAGTACTTC
13,TRBV9,.,TRBD2,TRBJ2-5,CASRVLAGQSKYF,TGTGCCAGCAGGGTCCTAGCGGGGCAGAGTAAGTACTTC
14,TRBV27,many,.,TRBJ1-1,CASSLNGMNTEAFF,TGTGCCAGCAGTTTGAACGGAATGAACACTGAAGCTTTCTTT
18,TRBV12-3/TRBV12-4,many,TRBD1,TRBJ1-2,CASSPNLGGQGYQDGYTF,TGTGCCAGCAGCCCGAATCTTGGGGGACAGGGTTATCAGGATGGCTACACCTTC
13,TRBV20-1,many,.,TRBJ2-3,CSSLTGGTDTQYF,TGCAGTTCACTAACCGGGGGCACAGATACGCAGTATTTT
15,TRBV20-1,few,TRBD2,TRBJ2-3,CSASWGRASGDTQYF,TGCAGTGCTAGTTGGGGGAGGGCCTCGGGAGATACGCAGTATTTT
15,TRBV28,.,TRBD2,TRBJ2-1,CALKKAGLSRGEQFF,TGTGCCCTCAAAAAGGCGGGACTATCTCGGGGCGAGCAGTTCTTC
14,TRBV30,many,.,TRBJ1-1,CAWSVGGDNPEAFF,TGTGCCTGGAGTGTAGGAGGGGATAACCCTGAAGCTTTCTTT
16,TRBV28,many,TRBD1,TRBJ2-3,CASSSDRAIITDTQYF,TGTGCCAGCAGTTCCGACAGGGCCATAATCACAGATACGCAGTATTTT
17,TRBV5-1,.,.,TRBJ2-3,CASSWGGILSDTDTQYF,TGCGCCAGCAGCTGGGGCGGGATCCTTTCCGACACAGATACGCAGTATTTT
15,TRBV2,many,TRBD2,TRBJ2-7,CASTGTSRGSYEQYF,TGTGCCAGCACCGGGACTAGCCGGGGCTCCTACGAGCAGTACTTC
17,TRBV11-1,many,TRBD2,TRBJ2-2,CASSRGQTSGSTGELFF,TGTGCCAGCAGCCGGGGACAGACTAGCGGAAGCACCGGGGAGCTGTTTTTT
15,TRBV20-1,many,.,TRBJ1-4,CSARDQGKGDEKLFF,TGCAGTGCTAGAGACCAAGGAAAGGGAGATGAAAAACTGTTTTTT
18,TRBV28,few,.,TRBJ1-5,CASSFQYLGQRDNQPQHF,TGTGCCAGCAGTTTTCAGTATCTTGGGCAACGTGACAATCAGCCCCAGCATTTT
13,TRBV7-9,few,TRBD1,TRBJ2-7,CASGTGSTYEQYF,TGTGCCAGCGGGACAGGGAGCACCTACGAGCAGTACTTC
18,TRBV6-2/TRBV6-3,many,TRBD1,TRBJ1-5,CASSYPDRAALGNQPQHF,TGTGCCAGCAGTTACCCGGACAGGGCCGCTTTGGGCAATCAGCCCCAGCATTTT
14,TRBV13,many,TRBD1,TRBJ1-6,CASSKRTGASPLHF,TGTGCCAGCAGCAAACGGACAGGGGCCTCACCCCTCCACTTT